This TCR beta chain was recorded in a study of cytomegalovirus exposure and HLA in healthy donors (dated by TCRdb to 2017 to 2019). Study-level background: An earlier analysis of roughly 500 of the donors reported 276 Gb of sequence data and 95 million to 140 million unique TCR beta sequences obtained from 180 million or so T cells. Approximately 300 gigabases of sequencing data and 75 million to 85 million unique TCR sequences made up an early release that covered several hundred HLA-typed donors. Among the roughly 390 genotyped donors, approximately 76% belonged to the genetic ancestry cluster associated with self-reported Caucasian donors. The study aimed to test whether signatures of past pathogen exposure could be identified by cataloging public T cell receptors. The study used immunosequencing to profile the T cell repertoires of under 700 subjects and linked those repertoires to cytomegalovirus serostatus. In addition to the first cohort of several hundred subjects, a separate validation cohort of approximately 110 different subjects was used. The study combined high-throughput TCR immunosequencing, statistical association of individual TCRs with disease status, and machine learning to predict cytomegalovirus infection status. A later analysis re-examined previously published TCR beta repertoires from several hundred donors and added high-resolution HLA genotyping to investigate patterns of TCR occurrence. In the later analysis, no new phenotypic data were used to find candidate immune exposures; instead, reliance was placed on TCR beta sequences and their occurrence across donors. An earlier analysis of approximately 500 of the donors applied high-throughput TCR beta sequencing to assess whether each TCR beta V gene segment acted as functional or pseudogenic. Alongside the repertoire data, information on donor age, sex, ethnicity and CMV serostatus was compiled. In a later genetic analysis, genome-wide SNP genotypes for about three fifths of the roughly 670 donors were used, and that subset was treated as a discovery cohort. Every repertoire in the discovery cohort had been generated on one and the same sequencing platform. Class I and class II HLA loci were covered by the typing at four-digit resolution. The number of donors typed differed by locus, with about 629-630 for A, B, C, DRB1 and DQB1, more than 500 for DQA1, 600 to 610 for DPA1, and some 440 for DPB1. Because of strong linkage in the cohort, four to six DR-DQ haplotypes were treated as single units for association and clustering. On average, approximately 250,000 unique TCR beta nucleotide sequences were sequenced per donor among some 430 genotyped donors of the cohort, with approximately 18% of those sequences being non-productive. Beyond this particular receptor, the publication reports: A total of 164 TCR beta chains were listed by the study as associated with cytomegalovirus. Compared with the approximately 670-donor mean, donors in an Asian-associated ancestry cluster had fewer N-insertions in productive TCRs, according to a later genetic analysis. Specific HLA alleles were associated with more than 15,000 TCR beta sequences at a false discovery rate of 0.05 in a later analysis. Three of the identified cytomegalovirus-associated TCR beta chains were confirmed in vitro to be specific for cytomegalovirus antigens. Because HLA typing was unavailable for some donors at each locus, only the typed subset was used in association tests. According to the authors, the approach could potentially be generalized to other disease states and immunological phenotypes. A later genetic analysis associated a missense DCLRE1C variant with V-gene and J-gene trimming of TCR beta chains, and an independent cohort replicated the association. Strong co-occurrence of HLA alleles, especially DR and DQ, made assigning TCR associations to individual alleles difficult. Correlated functional status among segregating V segments might reflect linkage disequilibrium, but an unknown experimental factor could not be ruled out. Roughly uniform sequencing depth across donors was assumed in presence/absence analyses, although this assumption may not hold. Compared with equally common non-associated chains, HLA-associated TCR beta chains in a later analysis were more clonally expanded and had lower generation probabilities. In a later analysis, the rate of TCR association differed among HLA loci, with DRB1 alleles having the most associated TCRs and HLA-C alleles having the fewest. In a later analysis, most CMV-associated TCR beta chains were found to appear HLA-restricted, with HLA associations seemingly driven largely by CMV exposure. Across donors, most TCR sequences were observed very rarely, whereas some public TCRs were present in many individuals. In a later analysis, several top co-occurrence clusters were reported to appear linked to parvovirus B19, influenza, CMV and Epstein-Barr virus. This cohort had only TCR beta chains sequenced, and the lack of alpha or paired-chain data limited which features could be detected. For the cohort, immune exposure information was limited to CMV serostatus. The earlier analysis of some 560 of the donors excluded roughly 17 rarely observed V segments, including chromosome 9 orphons, because counts were too low. A further reported finding was that TCR beta sequences accurately predicted the HLA-A and HLA-B alleles for most subjects in the first cohort. Cytomegalovirus status was reported to be diagnosed by the classifier with high specificity and sensitivity in both the original and validation cohorts. A group of highly shared sequence variants was considered likely to be a technical artifact of the sequencing pipeline. An earlier analysis of approximately 500 of the donors showed that most TCR beta V segments appeared in productive rearrangements either about 90% or about 30% of the time, which broadly matched IMGT annotations.

Concerning this clone itself: The antigen this receptor binds is unknown. Base quality data are lacking; no much larger clone is found one base away.

The cohort comprised 550 to 700 healthy bone marrow donors. Cohort members were all nominally healthy when sampled, although unrecorded immune exposures were likely present. The donor was CMV seropositive and was included in the group of about 290 seropositive cohort members. Each donor provided a peripheral blood sample, and peripheral blood mononuclear cells were used for TCR beta sequencing. Genomic DNA was extracted from the blood cell samples with the Qiagen DNeasy Blood Extraction Kit. The method behind the library was the immunoSEQ multiplex PCR assay. For the multiplex PCR, a mixture combining 60 forward primers for TCR Vbeta segments and 13 reverse primers for TCR Jbeta segments was used. Amplification of the CDR3 region of rearranged TCR beta genes was performed with a multiplex PCR assay on genomic DNA. The Illumina HiSeq System was used to sequence the amplified TCR beta libraries as 87-base-pair reads. Per the original workflow: A later analysis counted around 72 million unique TCR beta chains across the 700 or so repertoires, and roughly 10 million of these chains were shared by at least two donors. Raw reads were error-corrected and collapsed into unique sequences with a nearest-neighbor algorithm that merged closely related sequences to remove PCR and sequencing errors. Alignment of CDR3 sequences to IMGT reference sequences was used to assign V, D and J gene segments. For a sequence to be retained, a match of at least six nucleotides was required to both a V gene segment and a J gene segment. Rearrangements were classified as productive when the CDR3 lacked stop codons and remained in frame with V and J, and all other rearrangements were classified as non-productive. Following IMGT convention, CDR3 was defined as the stretch from the second conserved V-encoded cysteine to the conserved J-encoded phenylalanine. The earlier analysis of 550 to 650 of the donors excluded any sequence lacking an unambiguous match to a single V gene segment. In an earlier analysis of some 590 of the donors, V segments were called functional above 56.7% productive rearrangements and were called segregating when the between-donor standard deviation exceeded 5%. To diagnose cytomegalovirus status from the catalog of TCR beta chain sequences, a statistical classification framework was built. In a later analysis, V and J genes were assigned by comparing TCR nucleotide sequences against IMGT/GENE-DB human TR gene sequences. Using the TCRdist pipeline, a later analysis assigned CDR3 sequences along with most-parsimonious VDJ recombination scenarios. In a later analysis, each TCR beta chain was defined by its CDR3 amino acid sequence together with its V-gene family, and reads without a unique V-gene family were excluded. A later analysis removed 600 or so highly shared, low-generation-probability nucleotide sequences to deal with suspected cross-contamination and a sequencing artifact. In a later analysis, a clonal expansion index was calculated for each public chain from normalized within-repertoire ranks of inferred template counts. Generation probabilities in a later analysis came from a VDJ recombination model fitted to out-of-frame rearrangements, and those results were checked against IGoR. In a later analysis, TCR-TCR, TCR-HLA and TCR-CMV co-occurrence was scored with hypergeometric tests, and a repertoire-size bias correction was applied to TCR pairs. To estimate false discovery rates, a later analysis permuted the HLA or CMV assignments 20 times. In a later analysis, co-occurring TCRs were grouped with DBSCAN, and TCRdist sequence similarity was added when clustering was performed within HLA-allele-positive subsets. Repertoires with fewer than 30,000 or more than 120,000 public chains were left out of co-occurrence clustering, as were about 5 repertoires with anomalous nucleotide sharing. The immuneACCESS repertoire file appears here via TCRdb, limited to in-frame rearrangements. These files lack a portion of the clones; in checked studies, under half of the deficit traces to unresolved V genes, and the cause of the others is not known. The V and J calls and the clone size are those of that table, but D and trimming were determined from the DNA. In all, the sample holds about 99,000 clones, and more than 75% of those were seen once. Approximately 10% of the sample rests with the top ten.

Sequencing was carried out using PBMCs. This sequence originates from a woman between 18 and 29 years old in good health and CMV-seropositive.

The DNA sequence is TGTGCCAGCAGCCGGCGCGGACAAAGCACAGATACGCAGTATTTT. Its protein product is CASSRRGQSTDTQYF. In this chain, TRBV7-9 is recombined with TRBJ2-3, and possibly TRBD1, on 5 matching bases. The V and J ends are trimmed by 5 bases and 0 bases, leaving 12 bases between them. The germline V gene (reference sequence) yields SEHNR for CDR1 and FQNEAQ for CDR2. The CDR3, from cysteine to phenylalanine, totals 15 residues. Of all the DNA, just the CDR3 is kept, 45 bases in frame from base 1.